This paragraph reports one T cell receptor beta chain. The sample is drawn from a study of blood T cell repertoires in COVID-19. Study overall: T cells, B-cell-depleted T cells, or PBMCs supplied cDNA or gDNA.

Methods used by the authors: Reference gene primer amplification in the assay estimated nucleated cell counts. Assay used: immunoSEQ multiplex PCR; TCRdb lists only in-frame clones, some missing. V and J calls and clone size are copied from that table; D and trimming were computed from the DNA. The profile shows around 110,000 clones, about nine tenths of them singletons. The sequence came from a woman aged 25 to 45 with acute or convalescent COVID-19. Sequenced material: peripheral blood.

In DNA form, the CDR3 reads TGTGCCAGCAGTTTCGGGTTGACAGGAAGCTCCTATAATTCACCCCTCCACTTT. This codes for CASSFGLTGSSYNSPLHF. V gene TRBV28 combines with J gene TRBJ1-6; maybe TRBD1 (6 bases). Germline CDR1 and CDR2: MDHEN and SYDVKM. The V and J ends lost 3 bases and 0 bases respectively, with 15 bases between them. The CDR3 covers 18 residues.